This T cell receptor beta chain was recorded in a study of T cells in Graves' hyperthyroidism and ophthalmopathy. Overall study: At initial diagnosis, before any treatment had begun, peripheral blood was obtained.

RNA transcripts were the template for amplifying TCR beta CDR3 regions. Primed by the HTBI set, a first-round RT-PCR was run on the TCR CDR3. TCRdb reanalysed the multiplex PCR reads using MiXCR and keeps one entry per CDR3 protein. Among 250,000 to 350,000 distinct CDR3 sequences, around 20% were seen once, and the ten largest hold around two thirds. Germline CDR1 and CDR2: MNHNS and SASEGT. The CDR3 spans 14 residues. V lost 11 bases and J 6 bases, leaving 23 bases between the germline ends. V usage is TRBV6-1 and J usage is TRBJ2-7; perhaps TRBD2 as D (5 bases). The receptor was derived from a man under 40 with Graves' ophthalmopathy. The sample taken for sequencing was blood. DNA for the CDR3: TGTGCCTGCCAGTCAGGAGACTACCTCTCCGAGCAGTACTTC. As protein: CACQSGDYLSEQYF.